This section outlines one TCR beta chain sequence together with its context. The antigen is undetermined. The germline gives CDR1 SGDLS, CDR2 YYNGEE. The CDR3 contains 14 residues. V was shortened by 3 bases and J by 4 bases, with 10 bases between the two germline ends. This record comes from a study of OX40 agonist ivuxolimab in advanced cancers. Across the whole study: Enrolled patients in dose escalation had cancers that were hepatocellular carcinoma, melanoma, renal cell or head and neck cancer. Study results and caveats: Some nonresponders likewise displayed low normalized T-cell clonal expansion. Clonal expansion was among the lowest in partial responders at 0.1-3.0 mg/kg, especially CD8+.

The protocol was immunoSEQ multiplex PCR, while the TCRdb copy is restricted to in-frame clones and leaves out a portion. Counted here are 30,000 to 40,000 clones, roughly 87% occurring once; the ten biggest clones make up over 8.5%. The sample was CD4+ or CD8+ T cells sorted from blood, taken in a trial of the OX40 agonist ivuxolimab. This clonotype was obtained from an adult with an advanced solid tumor such as melanoma, head and neck, liver or kidney cancer. The rearrangement uses TRBV9 and TRBJ2-2; the D is unclear. The CDR3 DNA is TGTGCCAGCAGCGCTCTCATTGGCACCGGGGAGCTGTTTTTT. Its protein is CASSALIGTGELFF.